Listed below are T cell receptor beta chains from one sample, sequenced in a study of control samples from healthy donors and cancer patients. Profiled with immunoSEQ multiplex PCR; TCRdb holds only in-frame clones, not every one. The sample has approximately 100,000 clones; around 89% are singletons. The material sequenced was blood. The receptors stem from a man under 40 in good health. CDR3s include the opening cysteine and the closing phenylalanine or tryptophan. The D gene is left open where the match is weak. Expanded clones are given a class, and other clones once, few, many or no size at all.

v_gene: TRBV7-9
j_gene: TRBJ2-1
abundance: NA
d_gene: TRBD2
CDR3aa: CASSLLAGGEQFF
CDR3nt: TGTGCCAGCAGCTTGCTAGCGGGGGGGGAGCAGTTCTTC

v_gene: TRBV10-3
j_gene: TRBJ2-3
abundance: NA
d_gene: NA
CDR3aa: CAIARATDTQYF
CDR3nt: TGTGCCATCGCACGTGCGACAGATACGCAGTATTTT

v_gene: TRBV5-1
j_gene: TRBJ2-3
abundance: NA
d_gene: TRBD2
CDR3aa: CASGRLAGDNTQYF
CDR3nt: TGCGCCAGCGGAAGACTAGCGGGGGACAATACGCAGTATTTT

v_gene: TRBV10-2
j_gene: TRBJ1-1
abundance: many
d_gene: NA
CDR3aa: CASTETVNTEAFF
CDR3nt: TGCGCCAGCACCGAGACGGTTAACACTGAAGCTTTCTTT

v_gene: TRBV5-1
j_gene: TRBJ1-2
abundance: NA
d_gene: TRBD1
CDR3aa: CASRDGTGFNYGYTF
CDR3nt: TGCGCCAGCAGGGACGGGACAGGGTTTAACTATGGCTACACCTTC

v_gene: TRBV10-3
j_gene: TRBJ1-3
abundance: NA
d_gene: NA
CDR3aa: CAIMGEPPHPGNTIYF
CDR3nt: TGTGCCATCATGGGGGAACCACCCCATCCTGGAAACACCATATATTTT

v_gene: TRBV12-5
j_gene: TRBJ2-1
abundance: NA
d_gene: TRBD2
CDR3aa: CASGLVWSGLAGVGGNEQFF
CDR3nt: TGTGCTAGTGGTTTGGTATGGAGTGGGCTAGCGGGAGTAGGGGGCAATGAGCAGTTCTTC

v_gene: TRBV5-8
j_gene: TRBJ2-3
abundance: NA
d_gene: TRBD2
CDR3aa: CASSRGLAGASDTQYF
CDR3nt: TGTGCCAGCAGCCGGGGACTAGCGGGAGCGTCAGATACGCAGTATTTT

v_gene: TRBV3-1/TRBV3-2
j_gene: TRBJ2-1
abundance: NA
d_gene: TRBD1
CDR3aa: CASSRTGAHNEQFF
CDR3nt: TGTGCCAGCAGTCGGACAGGGGCCCACAATGAGCAGTTCTTC

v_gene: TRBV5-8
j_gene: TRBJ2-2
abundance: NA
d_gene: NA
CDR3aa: CASSLESNTGELFF
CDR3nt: TGTGCCAGCAGCTTGGAATCGAACACCGGGGAGCTGTTTTTT

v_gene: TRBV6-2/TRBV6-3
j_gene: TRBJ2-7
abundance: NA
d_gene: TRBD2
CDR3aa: CASSYSTGTSGISYEQYF
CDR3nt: TGTGCCAGCAGTTACTCGACCGGGACTAGCGGTATCTCCTACGAGCAGTACTTC

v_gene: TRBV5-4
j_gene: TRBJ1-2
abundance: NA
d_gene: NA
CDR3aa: CASSLLSNYGYTF
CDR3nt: TGTGCCAGCAGCTTGCTCTCTAACTATGGCTACACCTTC

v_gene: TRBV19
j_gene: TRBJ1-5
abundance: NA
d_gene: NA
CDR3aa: CASNTPGLGGYQPQHF
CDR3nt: TGTGCCAGTAACACCCCGGGCCTCGGGGGGTATCAGCCCCAGCATTTT

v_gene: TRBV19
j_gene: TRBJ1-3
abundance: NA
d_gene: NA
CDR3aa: CATSTGLSGNTIYF
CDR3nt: TGTGCCACCTCGACAGGACTTTCTGGAAACACCATATATTTT

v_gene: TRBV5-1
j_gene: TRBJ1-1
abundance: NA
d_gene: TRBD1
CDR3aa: CASSTRTGESSEAFF
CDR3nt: TGCGCCAGCAGCACACGGACAGGGGAGTCTAGTGAAGCTTTCTTT

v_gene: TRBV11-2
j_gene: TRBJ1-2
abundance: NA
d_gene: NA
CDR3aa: CASRRPGADYGYTF
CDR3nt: TGTGCCAGCAGAAGGCCGGGGGCCGACTATGGCTACACCTTC

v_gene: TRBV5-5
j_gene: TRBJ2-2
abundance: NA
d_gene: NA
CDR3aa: CASSSGTGELFF
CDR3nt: TGTGCCAGCAGCTCGGGGACCGGGGAGCTGTTTTTT

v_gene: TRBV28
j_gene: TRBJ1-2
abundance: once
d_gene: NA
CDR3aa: CASSLDYGYTF
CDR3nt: TGTGCCAGCAGTTTGGACTATGGCTACACCTTC

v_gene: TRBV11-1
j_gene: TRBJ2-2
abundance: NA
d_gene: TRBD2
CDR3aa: CASSPRTSRTGELFF
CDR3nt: TGTGCCAGCAGCCCCCGGACTAGTCGGACCGGGGAGCTGTTTTTT

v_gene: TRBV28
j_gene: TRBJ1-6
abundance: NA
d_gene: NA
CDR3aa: CASSLDGVGSPLHF
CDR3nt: TGTGCCAGCAGTTTAGATGGAGTCGGCTCACCCCTCCACTTT

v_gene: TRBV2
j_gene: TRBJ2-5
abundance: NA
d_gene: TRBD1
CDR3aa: CASRDRGLGETQYF
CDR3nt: TGTGCCAGCCGGGACAGGGGGCTCGGAGAGACCCAGTACTTC

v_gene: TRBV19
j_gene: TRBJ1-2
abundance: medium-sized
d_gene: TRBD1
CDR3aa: CASSIDLSQGARGGYTF
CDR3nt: TGTGCCAGTAGTATAGATCTATCACAGGGGGCGAGAGGCGGCTACACCTTC

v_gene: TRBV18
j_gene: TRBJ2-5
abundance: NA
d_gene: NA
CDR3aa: CASSPPIQETQYF
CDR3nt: TGTGCCAGCTCACCACCAATCCAAGAGACCCAGTACTTC

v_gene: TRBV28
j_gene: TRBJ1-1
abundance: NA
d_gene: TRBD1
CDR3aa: CASRIDRGNTEAFF
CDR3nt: TGTGCCAGCAGGATAGACAGGGGGAACACTGAAGCTTTCTTT

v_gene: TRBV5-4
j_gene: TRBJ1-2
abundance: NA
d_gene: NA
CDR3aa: CASSLDVGSLANYGYTF
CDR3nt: TGTGCCAGCAGCTTAGATGTGGGATCCTTGGCTAACTATGGCTACACCTTC

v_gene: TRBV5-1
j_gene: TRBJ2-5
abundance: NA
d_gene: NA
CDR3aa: CASSRYHRSWTQYF
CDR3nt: TGCGCCAGCAGCAGATATCACAGGTCCTGGACCCAGTACTTC

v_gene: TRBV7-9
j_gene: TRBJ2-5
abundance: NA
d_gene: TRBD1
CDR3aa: CASSPSRTGKETQYF
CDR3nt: TGTGCCAGCAGCCCATCGCGGACAGGGAAAGAGACCCAGTACTTC

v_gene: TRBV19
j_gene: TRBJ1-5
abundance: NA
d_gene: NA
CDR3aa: CASSTREDQPQHF
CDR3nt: TGTGCCAGTAGTACAAGGGAGGATCAGCCCCAGCATTTT

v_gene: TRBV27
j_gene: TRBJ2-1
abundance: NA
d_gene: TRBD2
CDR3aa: CASSFRDYYSYNEQFF
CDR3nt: TGTGCCAGCAGTTTCCGGGACTACTACTCCTACAATGAGCAGTTCTTC

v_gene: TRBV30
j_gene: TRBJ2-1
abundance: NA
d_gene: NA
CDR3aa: CAWASDNTPYNEQFF
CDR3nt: TGTGCCTGGGCTTCTGACAACACCCCCTACAATGAGCAGTTCTTC

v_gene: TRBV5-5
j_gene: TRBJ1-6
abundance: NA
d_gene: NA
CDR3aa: CASSRPFSDNSPLHF
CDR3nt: TGTGCCAGCAGCCGCCCTTTTAGCGATAATTCACCCCTCCACTTT

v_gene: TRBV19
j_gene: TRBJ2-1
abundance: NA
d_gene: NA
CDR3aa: CASSRSAPRRELYNEQFF
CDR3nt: TGTGCCAGTAGTAGGTCGGCGCCGCGACGGGAGCTCTACAATGAGCAGTTCTTC

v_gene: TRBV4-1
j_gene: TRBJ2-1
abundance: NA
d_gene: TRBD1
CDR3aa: CASSERAPQGYNEQFF
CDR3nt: TGCGCCAGCAGTGAAAGGGCCCCACAGGGGTACAATGAGCAGTTCTTC

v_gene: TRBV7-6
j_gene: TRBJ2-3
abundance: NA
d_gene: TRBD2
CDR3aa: CASSLHPLLAGGPGTDTQYF
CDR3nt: TGTGCCAGCAGCCTCCACCCCCTTCTAGCGGGAGGGCCTGGCACAGATACGCAGTATTTT

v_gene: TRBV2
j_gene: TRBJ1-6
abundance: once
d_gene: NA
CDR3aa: CASRKGPIGVSPLHF
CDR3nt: TGTGCCAGCAGAAAAGGACCCATTGGCGTTTCACCCCTCCACTTT

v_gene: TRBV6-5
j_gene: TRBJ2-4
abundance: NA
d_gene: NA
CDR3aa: CASNPEEGNIQYF
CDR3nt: TGTGCCAGCAACCCGGAGGAGGGCAACATTCAGTACTTC

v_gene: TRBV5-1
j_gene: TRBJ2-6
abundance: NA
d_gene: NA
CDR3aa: CASTLWGANVLTF
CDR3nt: TGCGCCAGCACCCTCTGGGGGGCCAACGTCCTGACTTTC

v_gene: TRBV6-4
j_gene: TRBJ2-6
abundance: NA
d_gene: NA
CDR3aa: CASSDSRSGANVLTF
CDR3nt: TGTGCCAGCAGTGACTCCCGCTCTGGGGCCAACGTCCTGACTTTC

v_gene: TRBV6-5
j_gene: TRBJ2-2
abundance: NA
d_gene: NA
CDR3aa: CASSYFSGTNTGELFF
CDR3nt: TGTGCCAGCAGTTACTTCTCGGGGACGAACACCGGGGAGCTGTTTTTT

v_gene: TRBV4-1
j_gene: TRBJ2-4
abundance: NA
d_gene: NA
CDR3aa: CASSQRLAKNIQYF
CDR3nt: TGCGCCAGCAGCCAACGGTTAGCCAAAAACATTCAGTACTTC

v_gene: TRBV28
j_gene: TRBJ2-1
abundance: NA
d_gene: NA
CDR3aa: CASSLTTGEQFF
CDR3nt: TGTGCCAGCAGTTTGACGACTGGTGAGCAGTTCTTC

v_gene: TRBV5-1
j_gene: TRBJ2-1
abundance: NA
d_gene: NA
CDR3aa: CASSSRGGRDEQFF
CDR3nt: TGCGCCAGCAGCTCAAGGGGTGGCAGGGATGAGCAGTTCTTC

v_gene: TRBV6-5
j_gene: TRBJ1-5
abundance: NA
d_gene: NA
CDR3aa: CASGGSSNQPQHF
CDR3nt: TGTGCCTCGGGGGGCAGTAGCAATCAGCCCCAGCATTTT

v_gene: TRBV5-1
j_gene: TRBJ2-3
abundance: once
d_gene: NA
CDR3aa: CASSLDPGTDTQYF
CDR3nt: TGCGCCAGCAGCTTGGACCCGGGCACAGATACGCAGTATTTT

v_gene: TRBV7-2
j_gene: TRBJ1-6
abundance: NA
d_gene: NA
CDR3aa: CASSLNGNSPLHF
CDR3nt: TGTGCCAGCAGCTTGAACGGTAATTCACCCCTCCACTTT